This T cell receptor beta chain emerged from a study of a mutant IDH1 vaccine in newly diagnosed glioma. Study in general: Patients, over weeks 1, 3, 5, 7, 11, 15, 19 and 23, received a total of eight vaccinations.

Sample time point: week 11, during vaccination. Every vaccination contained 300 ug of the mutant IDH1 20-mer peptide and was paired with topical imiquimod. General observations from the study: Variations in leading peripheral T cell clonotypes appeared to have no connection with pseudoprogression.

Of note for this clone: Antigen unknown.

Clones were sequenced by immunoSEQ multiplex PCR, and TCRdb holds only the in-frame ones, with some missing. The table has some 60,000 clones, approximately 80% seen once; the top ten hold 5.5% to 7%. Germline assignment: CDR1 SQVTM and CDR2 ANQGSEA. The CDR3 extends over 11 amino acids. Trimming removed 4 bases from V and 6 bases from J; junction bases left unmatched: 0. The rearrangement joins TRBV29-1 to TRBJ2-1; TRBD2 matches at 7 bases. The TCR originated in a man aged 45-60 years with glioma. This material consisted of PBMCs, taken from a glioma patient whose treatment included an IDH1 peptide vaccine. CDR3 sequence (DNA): TGCAGCGTTGGGGGGGGCAATGAGCAGTTCTTC. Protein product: CSVGGGNEQFF.